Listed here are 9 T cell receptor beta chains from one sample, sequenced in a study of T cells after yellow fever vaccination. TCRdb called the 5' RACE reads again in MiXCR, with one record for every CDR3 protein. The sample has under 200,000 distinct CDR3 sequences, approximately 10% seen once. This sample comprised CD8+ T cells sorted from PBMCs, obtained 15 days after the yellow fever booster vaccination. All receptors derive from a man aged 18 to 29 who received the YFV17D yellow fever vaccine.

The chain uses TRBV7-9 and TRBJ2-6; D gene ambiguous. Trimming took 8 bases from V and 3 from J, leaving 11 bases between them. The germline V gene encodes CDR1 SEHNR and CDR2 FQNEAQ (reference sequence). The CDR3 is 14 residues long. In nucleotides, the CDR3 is TGTGCCAGCCGGTTCCTTCTTGGGGCCAACGTCCTGACTTTC. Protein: CASRFLLGANVLTF.

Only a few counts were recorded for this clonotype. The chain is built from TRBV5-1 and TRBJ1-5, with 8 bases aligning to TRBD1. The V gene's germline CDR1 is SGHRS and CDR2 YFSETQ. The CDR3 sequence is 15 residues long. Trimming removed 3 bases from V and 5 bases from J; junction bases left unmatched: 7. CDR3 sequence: CASSYGRGPDQPQHF. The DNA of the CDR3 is TGCGCCAGCAGCTATGGCAGGGGGCCGGATCAGCCCCAGCATTTT.

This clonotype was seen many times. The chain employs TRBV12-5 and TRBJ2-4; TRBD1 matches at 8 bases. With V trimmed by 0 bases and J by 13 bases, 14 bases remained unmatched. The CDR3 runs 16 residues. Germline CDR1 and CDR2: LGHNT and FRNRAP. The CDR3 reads CASGLVHRGQAESQYF. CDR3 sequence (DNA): TGTGCTAGTGGTTTGGTACACCGGGGACAGGCCGAGTCGCAGTACTTC.

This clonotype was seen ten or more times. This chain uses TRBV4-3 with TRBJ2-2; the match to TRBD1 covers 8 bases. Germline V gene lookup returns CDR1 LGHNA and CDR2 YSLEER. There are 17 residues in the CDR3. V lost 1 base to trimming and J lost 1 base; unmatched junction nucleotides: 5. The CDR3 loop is CASSQGQGLQNTGELFF. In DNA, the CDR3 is TGCGCCAGCAGCCAAGGACAGGGGCTACAGAACACCGGGGAGCTGTTTTTT.

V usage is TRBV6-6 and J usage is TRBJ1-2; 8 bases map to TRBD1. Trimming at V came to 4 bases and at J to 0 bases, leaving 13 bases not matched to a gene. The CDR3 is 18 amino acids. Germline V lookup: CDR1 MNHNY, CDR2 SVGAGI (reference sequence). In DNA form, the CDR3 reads TGTGCCAGCAGTTTCTTAGGGGGGACAGGCCTAGCTAACTATGGCTACACCTTC. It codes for CASSFLGGTGLANYGYTF.

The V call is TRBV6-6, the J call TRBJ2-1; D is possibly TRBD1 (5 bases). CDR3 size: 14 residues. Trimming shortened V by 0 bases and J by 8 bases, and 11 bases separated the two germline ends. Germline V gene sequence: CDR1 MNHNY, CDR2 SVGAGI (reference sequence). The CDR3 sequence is CASSYSSVGDEQFF. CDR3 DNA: TGTGCCAGCAGTTACTCGAGCGTAGGGGATGAGCAGTTCTTC.

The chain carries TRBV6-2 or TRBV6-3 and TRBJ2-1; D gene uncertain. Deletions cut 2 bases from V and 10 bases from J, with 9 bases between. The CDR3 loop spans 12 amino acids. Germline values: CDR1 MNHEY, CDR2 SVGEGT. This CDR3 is CASSYKPREQFF. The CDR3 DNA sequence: TGTGCCAGCAGTTACAAACCCAGGGAGCAGTTCTTC.

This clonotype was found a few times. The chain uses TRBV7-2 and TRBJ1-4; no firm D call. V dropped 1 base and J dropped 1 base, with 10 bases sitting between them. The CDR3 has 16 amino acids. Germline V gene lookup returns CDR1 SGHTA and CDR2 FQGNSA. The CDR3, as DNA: TGTGCCAGCAGCTTAGTGGGCTCGGGAACTAATGAAAAACTGTTTTTT. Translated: CASSLVGSGTNEKLFF. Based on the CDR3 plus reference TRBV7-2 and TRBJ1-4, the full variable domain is GAGVSQSPSNKVTEKGKDVELRCDPISGHTALYWYRQSLGQGLEFLIYFQGNSAPDKSGLPSDRFSAERTGGSVSTLTIQRTQQEDSAVYLCASSLVGSGTNEKLFFGSGTQLSVL.

Here the CDR3 reads CASSYLPPGPNTEAFF. In nucleotides, the CDR3 is TGTGCCAGCAGTTACCTCCCTCCGGGGCCGAACACTGAAGCTTTCTTT. V usage is TRBV6-5 and J usage is TRBJ1-1, with a tentative D call TRBD1 (5 bases). The CDR3 length is 16 residues. The germline CDR1 and CDR2 sequences are MNHEY and SVGAGI. Trimming removed 2 bases at V and 1 base at J, with 14 bases between.